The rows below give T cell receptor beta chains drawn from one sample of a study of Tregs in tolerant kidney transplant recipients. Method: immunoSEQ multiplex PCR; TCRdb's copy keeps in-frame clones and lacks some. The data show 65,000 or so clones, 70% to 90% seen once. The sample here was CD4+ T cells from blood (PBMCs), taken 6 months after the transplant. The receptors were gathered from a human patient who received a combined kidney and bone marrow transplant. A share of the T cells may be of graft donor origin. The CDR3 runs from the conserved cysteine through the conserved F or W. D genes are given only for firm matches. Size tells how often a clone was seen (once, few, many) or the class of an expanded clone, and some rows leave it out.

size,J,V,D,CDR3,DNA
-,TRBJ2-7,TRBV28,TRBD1,CASSLRQGFSYEQYF,TGTGCCAGCAGTCTCAGACAGGGGTTTTCCTACGAGCAGTACTTC
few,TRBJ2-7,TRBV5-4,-,CASSLDAFPSVREQYF,TGTGCCAGCAGCTTGGACGCATTCCCAAGCGTTCGGGAGCAGTACTTC
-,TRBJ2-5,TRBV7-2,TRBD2,CASSGEPGLARVDF,TGTGCCAGCAGCGGCGAACCGGGACTAGCGAGGGTGGACTTC
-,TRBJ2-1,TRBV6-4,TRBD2,CASGLEENNEQFF,TGTGCCAGCGGACTAGAGGAGAACAATGAGCAGTTCTTC
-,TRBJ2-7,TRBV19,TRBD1,CASSIFRPGTGTYEQYF,TGTGCCAGTAGTATTTTTAGACCCGGGACAGGGACCTACGAGCAGTACTTC
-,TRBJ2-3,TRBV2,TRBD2,CASSVGLAGSTDTQYF,TGTGCCAGCAGTGTAGGCCTAGCGGGAAGCACAGATACGCAGTATTTT
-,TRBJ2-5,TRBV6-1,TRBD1,CASSEDRVEETQYF,TGTGCCAGCAGTGAGGACAGGGTCGAAGAGACCCAGTACTTC
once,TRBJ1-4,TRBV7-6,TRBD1,CASSSTGAYELFF,TGTGCCAGCAGCTCGACAGGGGCCTATGAACTGTTTTTT
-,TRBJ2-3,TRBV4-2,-,CASSPDWRATDTQYF,TGTGCCAGCAGCCCCGACTGGCGGGCCACAGATACGCAGTATTTT
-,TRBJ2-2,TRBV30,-,CAWRDFFTGELFF,TGTGCCTGGAGGGACTTCTTCACCGGGGAGCTGTTTTTT
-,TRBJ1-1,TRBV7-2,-,CASSLTRNTEAFF,TGTGCCAGCTCCCTTACACGGAACACTGAAGCTTTCTTT
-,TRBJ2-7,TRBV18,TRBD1,CASSPRGQSGSYEQYF,TGTGCCAGCTCACCCCGGGGACAGTCAGGGTCCTACGAGCAGTACTTC
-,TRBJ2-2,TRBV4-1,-,CASRDSGQANTGELFF,TGCGCCAGCAGAGATAGTGGGCAGGCGAACACCGGGGAGCTGTTTTTT
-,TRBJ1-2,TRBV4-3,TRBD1,CASSQGGRGFYGYTF,TGCGCCAGCAGCCAAGGCGGCAGGGGGTTCTATGGCTACACCTTC
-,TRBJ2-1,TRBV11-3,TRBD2,CASSSLPGRANEQFF,TGTGCCAGCAGCTCCCTGCCCGGGAGGGCCAATGAGCAGTTCTTC
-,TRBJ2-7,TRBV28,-,CASRLVLQGNTYEQYF,TGTGCCAGCAGGCTAGTGCTACAGGGAAACACCTACGAGCAGTACTTC
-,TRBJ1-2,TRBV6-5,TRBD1,CASSRDRGVYGYTF,TGTGCCAGCAGCCGGGACAGGGGCGTCTATGGCTACACCTTC
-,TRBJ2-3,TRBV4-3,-,CASSLGQSRDTQYF,TGCGCCAGCAGCCTAGGACAGAGTAGGGATACGCAGTATTTT
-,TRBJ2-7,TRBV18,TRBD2,CASSPLAGSYEQYF,TGTGCCAGCTCGCCTCTAGCGGGGTCCTACGAGCAGTACTTC
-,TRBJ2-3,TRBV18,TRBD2,CASSPPSSGGAGDTQYF,TGTGCCAGCTCACCACCGTCTAGCGGGGGGGCCGGTGATACGCAGTATTTT
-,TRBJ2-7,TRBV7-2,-,CASSLSWDSDYEQYF,TGTGCCAGCAGCTTATCTTGGGACTCAGACTACGAGCAGTACTTC
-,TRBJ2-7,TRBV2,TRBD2,CASSASGRFHEQYF,TGTGCCAGCAGCGCTAGCGGGAGGTTCCACGAGCAGTACTTC
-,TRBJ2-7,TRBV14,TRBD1,CASRHRDRLCPYEQYF,TGTGCCAGCAGACACCGGGACAGACTATGTCCCTACGAGCAGTACTTC
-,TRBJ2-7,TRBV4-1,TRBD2,CASSRTGGAVYEQYF,TGCGCCAGCAGCCGGACCGGGGGGGCGGTCTACGAGCAGTACTTC
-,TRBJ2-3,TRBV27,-,CASSFSGDADTQYF,TGTGCCAGCAGTTTTTCGGGAGATGCAGATACGCAGTATTTT
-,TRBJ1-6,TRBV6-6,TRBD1,CASTKTGSNSPLHF,TGTGCCAGCACCAAGACAGGGTCTAATTCACCCCTCCACTTT
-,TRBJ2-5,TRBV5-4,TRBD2,CASSLNSGGPWETQYF,TGTGCCAGCAGCTTAAACAGCGGGGGGCCGTGGGAGACCCAGTACTTC
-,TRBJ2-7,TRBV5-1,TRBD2,CASSLSLAVGAPYEQYF,TGCGCCAGCAGTCTGAGCCTAGCGGTGGGAGCACCCTACGAGCAGTACTTC
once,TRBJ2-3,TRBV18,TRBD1,CASSSTTGGDTQYF,TGTGCCAGCTCATCTACGACAGGGGGAGATACGCAGTATTTT
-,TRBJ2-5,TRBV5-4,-,CASSLAGEGVRIQYF,TGTGCCAGCAGCTTGGCCGGCGAGGGGGTAAGAATCCAGTACTTC
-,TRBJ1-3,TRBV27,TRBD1,CASSLTGVGGNTIYF,TGTGCCAGCAGTTTAACAGGGGTTGGGGGAAACACCATATATTTT
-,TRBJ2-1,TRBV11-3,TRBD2,CASSLFVAGGLGNEQFF,TGTGCCAGCAGCTTATTCGTCGCGGGAGGGCTGGGCAATGAGCAGTTCTTC
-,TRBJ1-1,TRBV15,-,CATSGGGRKSTEAFF,TGTGCCACCAGCGGCGGGGGGCGTAAAAGTACTGAAGCTTTCTTT
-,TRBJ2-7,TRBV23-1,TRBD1,CASSLTGANYEQYF,TGCGCCAGCAGCCTGACAGGGGCCAACTACGAGCAGTACTTC
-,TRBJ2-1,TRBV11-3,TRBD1,CASSPHRGLYNEQFF,TGTGCCAGCAGCCCACACAGGGGGCTGTACAATGAGCAGTTCTTC
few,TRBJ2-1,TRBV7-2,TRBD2,CASSLISSGGYNEQFF,TGTGCCAGCAGCTTAATCTCTAGCGGGGGCTACAATGAGCAGTTCTTC
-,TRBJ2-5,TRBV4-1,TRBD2,CASSQRRGLAETQYF,TGCGCCAGCAGCCAACGAAGGGGACTAGCTGAGACCCAGTACTTC
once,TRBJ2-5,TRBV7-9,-,CASSPGSLRGTQYF,TGTGCCAGCAGCCCGGGGAGCCTTCGGGGGACCCAGTACTTC
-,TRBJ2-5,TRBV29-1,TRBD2,CSVPGTSGRETQYF,TGCAGCGTCCCCGGGACTAGCGGGAGAGAGACCCAGTACTTC
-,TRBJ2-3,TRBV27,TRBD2,CASRTRLASTDTQYF,TGTGCCAGCAGAACGAGACTAGCGAGCACAGATACGCAGTATTTT
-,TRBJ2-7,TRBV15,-,CATSRDYNYEQYF,TGTGCCACCAGCAGAGATTATAATTACGAGCAGTACTTC
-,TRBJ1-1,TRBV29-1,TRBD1,CSDGTGDTEAFF,TGCAGCGACGGGACAGGGGATACTGAAGCTTTCTTT
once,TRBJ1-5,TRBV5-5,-,CASSPGPDRRIQPQHF,TGTGCCAGCAGCCCCGGCCCGGACAGACGAATTCAGCCCCAGCATTTT
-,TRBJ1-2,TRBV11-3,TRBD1,CASSSGQGANGYTF,TGTGCCAGCAGCTCCGGACAGGGGGCGAATGGCTACACCTTC
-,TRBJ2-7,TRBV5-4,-,CASSLSAFAENEQYF,TGTGCCAGCAGCTTGTCGGCTTTCGCGGAAAACGAGCAGTACTTC
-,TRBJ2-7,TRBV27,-,CASSLLGQGSYEQYF,TGTGCCAGCAGTTTACTAGGGCAGGGAAGCTACGAGCAGTACTTC
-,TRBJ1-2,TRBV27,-,CASSLSTGYGYTF,TGTGCCAGCAGTTTATCTACAGGGTATGGCTACACCTTC
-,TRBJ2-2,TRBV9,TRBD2,CASSYIAGGNTGELFF,TGTGCCAGCAGCTACATAGCGGGGGGGAACACCGGGGAGCTGTTTTTT
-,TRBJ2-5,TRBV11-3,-,CASSVSSLETQYF,TGTGCCAGCAGCGTATCGAGTTTGGAGACCCAGTACTTC
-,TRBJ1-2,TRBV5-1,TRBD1,CASSSDRGGRGYTF,TGCGCCAGCAGCTCAGACAGGGGAGGACGTGGCTACACCTTC
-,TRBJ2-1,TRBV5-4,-,CASSLGVLGRGFLDEQFF,TGTGCCAGCAGCTTGGGCGTGTTGGGCAGGGGCTTTTTGGATGAGCAGTTCTTC
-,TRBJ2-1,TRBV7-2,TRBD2,CASRATSGRRNEQFF,TGTGCCAGCAGAGCCACTAGCGGGAGGCGGAATGAGCAGTTCTTC
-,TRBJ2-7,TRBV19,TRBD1,CASSIDGTGFYEQYF,TGTGCCAGTAGTATAGACGGGACAGGGTTCTACGAGCAGTACTTC
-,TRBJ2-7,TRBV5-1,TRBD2,CASSTGVAGSNYEQYF,TGCGCCAGCAGCACCGGGGTAGCGGGTTCAAACTACGAGCAGTACTTC
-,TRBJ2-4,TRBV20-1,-,CSARGLGDPYF,TGCAGTGCTAGAGGTCTAGGCGATCCGTACTTC
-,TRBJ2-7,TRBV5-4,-,CASSLSHSHEQYF,TGTGCCAGCAGCTTATCCCATAGCCACGAGCAGTACTTC
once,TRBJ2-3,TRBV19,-,CASSTTKTWTQYF,TGTGCCAGTAGTACCACTAAGACCTGGACGCAGTATTTT